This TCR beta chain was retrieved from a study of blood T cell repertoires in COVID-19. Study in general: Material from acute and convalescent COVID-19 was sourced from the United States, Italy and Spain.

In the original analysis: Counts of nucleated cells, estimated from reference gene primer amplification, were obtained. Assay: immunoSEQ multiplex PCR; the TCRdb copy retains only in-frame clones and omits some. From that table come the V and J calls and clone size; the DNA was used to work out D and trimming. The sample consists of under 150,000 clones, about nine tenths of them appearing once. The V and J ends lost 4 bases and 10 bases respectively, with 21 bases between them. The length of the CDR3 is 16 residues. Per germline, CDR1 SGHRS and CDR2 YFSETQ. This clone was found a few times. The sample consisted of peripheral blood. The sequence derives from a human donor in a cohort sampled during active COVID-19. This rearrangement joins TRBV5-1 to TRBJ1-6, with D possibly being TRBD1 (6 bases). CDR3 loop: CASSRDPQGRESPLHF. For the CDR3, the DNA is TGCGCCAGCAGCCGAGATCCACAGGGTAGGGAATCACCCCTCCACTTT.